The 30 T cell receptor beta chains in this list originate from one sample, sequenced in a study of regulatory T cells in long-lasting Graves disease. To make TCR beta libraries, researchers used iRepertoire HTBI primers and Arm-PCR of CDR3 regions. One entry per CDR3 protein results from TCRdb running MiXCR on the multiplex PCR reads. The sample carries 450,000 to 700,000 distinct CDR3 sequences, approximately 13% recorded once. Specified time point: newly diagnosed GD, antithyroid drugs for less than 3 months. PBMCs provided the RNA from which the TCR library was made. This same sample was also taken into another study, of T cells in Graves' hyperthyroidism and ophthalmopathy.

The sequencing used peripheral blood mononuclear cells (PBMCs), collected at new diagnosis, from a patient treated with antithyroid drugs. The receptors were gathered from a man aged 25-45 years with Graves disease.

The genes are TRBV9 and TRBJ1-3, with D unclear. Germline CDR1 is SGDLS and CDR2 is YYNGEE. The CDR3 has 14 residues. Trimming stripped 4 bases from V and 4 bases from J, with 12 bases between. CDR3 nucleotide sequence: TGTGCCAGCAGCCCCCGCAGTGGAGGAAACACCATATATTTT. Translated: CASSPRSGGNTIYF.

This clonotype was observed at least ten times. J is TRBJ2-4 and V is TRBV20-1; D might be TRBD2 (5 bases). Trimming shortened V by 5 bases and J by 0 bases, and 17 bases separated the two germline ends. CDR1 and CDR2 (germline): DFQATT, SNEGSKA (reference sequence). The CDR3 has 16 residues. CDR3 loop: CSAALSGELAKNIQYF. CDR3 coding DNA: TGCAGTGCTGCCCTATCCGGGGAACTAGCCAAAAACATTCAGTACTTC.

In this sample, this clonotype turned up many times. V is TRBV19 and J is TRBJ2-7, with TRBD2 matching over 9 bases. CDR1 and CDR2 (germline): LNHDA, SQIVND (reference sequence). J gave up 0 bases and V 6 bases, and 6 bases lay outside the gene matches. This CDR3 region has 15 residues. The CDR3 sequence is CASSRYSGSSYEQYF. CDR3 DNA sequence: TGTGCCAGTAGCCGATATAGCGGGAGCTCCTACGAGCAGTACTTC. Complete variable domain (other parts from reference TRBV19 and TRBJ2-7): DGGITQSPKYLFRKEGQNVTLSCEQNLNHDAMYWYRQDPGQGLRLIYYSQIVNDFQKGDIAEGYSVSREKKESFPLTVTSAQKNPTAFYLCASSRYSGSSYEQYFGPGTRLTVT.

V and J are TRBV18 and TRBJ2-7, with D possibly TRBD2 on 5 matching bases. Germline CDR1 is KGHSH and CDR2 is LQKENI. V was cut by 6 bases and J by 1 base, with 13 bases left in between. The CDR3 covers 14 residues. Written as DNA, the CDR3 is TGTGCCAGCTCGCTACCTAGCTCTTCCTACGAGCAGTACTTC. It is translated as CASSLPSSSYEQYF.

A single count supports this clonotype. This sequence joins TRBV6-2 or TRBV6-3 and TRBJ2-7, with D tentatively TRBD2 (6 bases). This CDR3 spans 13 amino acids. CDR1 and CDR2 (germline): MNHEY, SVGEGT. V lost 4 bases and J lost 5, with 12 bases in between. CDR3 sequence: CASSWREGDEQYF. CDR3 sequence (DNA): TGTGCCAGCAGTTGGCGGGAAGGAGACGAGCAGTACTTC.

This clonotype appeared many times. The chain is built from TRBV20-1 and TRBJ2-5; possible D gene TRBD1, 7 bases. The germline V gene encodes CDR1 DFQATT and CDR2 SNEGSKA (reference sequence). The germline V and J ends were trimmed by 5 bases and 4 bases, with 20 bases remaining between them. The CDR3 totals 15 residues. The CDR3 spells CSASSPQGGIETQYF. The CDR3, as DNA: TGCAGTGCTTCCAGCCCCCAGGGGGGAATAGAGACCCAGTACTTC.

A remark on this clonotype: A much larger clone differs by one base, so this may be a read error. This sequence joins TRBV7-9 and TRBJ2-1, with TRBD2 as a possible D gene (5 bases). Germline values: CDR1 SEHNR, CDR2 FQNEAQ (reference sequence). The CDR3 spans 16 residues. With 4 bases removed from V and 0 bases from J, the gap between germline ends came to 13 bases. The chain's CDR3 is CASSSWVASSYNEQFF. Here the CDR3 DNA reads TGTGCCAGCAGCTCTTGGGTAGCGAGCTCCTACAATGAGCAGTTCTTC.

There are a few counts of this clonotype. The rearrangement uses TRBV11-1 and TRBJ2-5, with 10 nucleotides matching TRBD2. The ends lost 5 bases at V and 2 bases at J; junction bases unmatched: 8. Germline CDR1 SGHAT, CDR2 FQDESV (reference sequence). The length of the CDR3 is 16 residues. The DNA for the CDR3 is TGTGCCAGCAGCCGAAGAGGGACTAGCGTACAAGAGACCCAGTACTTC. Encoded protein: CASSRRGTSVQETQYF.

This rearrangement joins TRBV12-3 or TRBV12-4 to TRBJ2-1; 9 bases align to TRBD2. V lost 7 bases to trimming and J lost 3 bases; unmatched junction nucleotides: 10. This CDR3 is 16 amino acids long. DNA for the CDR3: TGTGCCAGCAACACTCGACTAGCGGAGAACTACAATGAGCAGTTCTTC. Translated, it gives CASNTRLAENYNEQFF.

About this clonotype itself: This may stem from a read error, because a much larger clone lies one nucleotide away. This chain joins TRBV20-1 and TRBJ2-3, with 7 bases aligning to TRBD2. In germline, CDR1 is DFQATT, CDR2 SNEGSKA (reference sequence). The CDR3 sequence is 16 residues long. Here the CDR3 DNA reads TGCAGTGCTAGGGGGCCACTAGCGCCTCCCACAGGTACGCAGTATTTT. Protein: CSARGPLAPPTGTQYF.

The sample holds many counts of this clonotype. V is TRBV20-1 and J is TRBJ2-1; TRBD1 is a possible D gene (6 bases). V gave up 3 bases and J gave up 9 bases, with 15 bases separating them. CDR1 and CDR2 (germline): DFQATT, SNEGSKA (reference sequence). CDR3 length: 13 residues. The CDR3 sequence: CSASLEGDVEQFF. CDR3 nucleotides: TGCAGTGCTAGTCTCGAGGGGGACGTTGAGCAGTTCTTC.

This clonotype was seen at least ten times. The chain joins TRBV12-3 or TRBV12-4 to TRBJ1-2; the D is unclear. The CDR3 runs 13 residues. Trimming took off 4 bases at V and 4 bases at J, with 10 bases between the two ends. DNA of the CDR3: TGTGCCAGCAGTTCTCCCCGGGCCTATGGCTACACCTTC. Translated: CASSSPRAYGYTF.

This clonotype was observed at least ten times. The CDR3 coding sequence is TGTGCCAGCAGTGAATATGTTCGAGGGTATGGCTACGAGCAGTACTTC. Its translation: CASSEYVRGYGYEQYF. The chain couples TRBV6-1 to TRBJ2-7; D perhaps matches TRBD2 (5 bases). V lost 2 bases to trimming and J lost 3 bases, with 17 bases between them. The CDR3 length is 16 residues. Germline V gives CDR1 MNHNS, CDR2 SASEGT.

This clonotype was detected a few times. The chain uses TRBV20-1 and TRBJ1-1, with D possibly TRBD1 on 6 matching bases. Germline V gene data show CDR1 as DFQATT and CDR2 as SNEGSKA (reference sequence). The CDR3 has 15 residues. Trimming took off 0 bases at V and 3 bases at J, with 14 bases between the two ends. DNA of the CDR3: TGCAGTGCTAGAGAGGATGGACAGTTCCACACTGAAGCTTTCTTT. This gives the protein CSAREDGQFHTEAFF.

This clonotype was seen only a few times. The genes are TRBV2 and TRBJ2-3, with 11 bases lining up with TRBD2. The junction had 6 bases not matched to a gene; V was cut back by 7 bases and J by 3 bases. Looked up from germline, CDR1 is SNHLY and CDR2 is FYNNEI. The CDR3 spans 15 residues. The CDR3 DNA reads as TGTGCCAGCACTATTGGGACTAGCGGAACAGATACGCAGTATTTT. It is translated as CASTIGTSGTDTQYF.

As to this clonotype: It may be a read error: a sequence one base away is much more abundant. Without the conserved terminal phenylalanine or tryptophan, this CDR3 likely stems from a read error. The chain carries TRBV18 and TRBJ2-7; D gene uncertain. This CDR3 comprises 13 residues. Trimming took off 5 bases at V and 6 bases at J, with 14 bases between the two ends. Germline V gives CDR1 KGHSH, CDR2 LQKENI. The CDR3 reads CASSSTSKVEQYS. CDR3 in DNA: TGTGCCAGCTCATCGACCAGTAAGGTCGAGCAGTACTCC.

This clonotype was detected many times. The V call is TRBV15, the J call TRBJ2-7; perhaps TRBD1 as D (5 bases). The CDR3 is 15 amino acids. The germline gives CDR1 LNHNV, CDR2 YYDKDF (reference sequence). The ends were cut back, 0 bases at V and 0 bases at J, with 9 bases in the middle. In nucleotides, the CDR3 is TGTGCCACCAGCAGAGATAGGGGCTACTCCTACGAGCAGTACTTC. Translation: CATSRDRGYSYEQYF.

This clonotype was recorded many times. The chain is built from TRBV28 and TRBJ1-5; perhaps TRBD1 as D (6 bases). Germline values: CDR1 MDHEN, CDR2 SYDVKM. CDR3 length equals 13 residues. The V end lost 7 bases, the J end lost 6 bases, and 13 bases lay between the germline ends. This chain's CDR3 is CASKGGSLQPQHF. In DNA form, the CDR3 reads TGTGCCAGCAAGGGGGGGAGTCTTCAGCCCCAGCATTTT. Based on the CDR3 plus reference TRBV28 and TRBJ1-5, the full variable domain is DVKVTQSSRYLVKRTGEKVFLECVQDMDHENMFWYRQDPGLGLRLIYFSYDVKMKEKGDIPEGYSVSREKKERFSLILESASTNQTSMYLCASKGGSLQPQHFGDGTRLSIL.

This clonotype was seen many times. The CDR3 DNA sequence: TGTGCCACCGAGGGACGTACGAACACCGGGGAGCTGTTTTTT. Translated, it gives CATEGRTNTGELFF. The chain employs TRBV24-1 and TRBJ2-2; D may be TRBD1 or TRBD2 (5 bases each). The CDR3 has 14 residues. The ends were cut back, 9 bases at V and 0 bases at J, with 10 bases in the middle. The germline gives CDR1 KGHDR, CDR2 SFDVKD.

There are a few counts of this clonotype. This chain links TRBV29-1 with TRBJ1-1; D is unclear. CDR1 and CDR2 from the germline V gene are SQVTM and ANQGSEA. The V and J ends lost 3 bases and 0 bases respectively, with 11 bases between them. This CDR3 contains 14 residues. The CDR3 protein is CSVDKDGMNTEAFF. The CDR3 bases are TGCAGCGTTGATAAGGACGGGATGAACACTGAAGCTTTCTTT.

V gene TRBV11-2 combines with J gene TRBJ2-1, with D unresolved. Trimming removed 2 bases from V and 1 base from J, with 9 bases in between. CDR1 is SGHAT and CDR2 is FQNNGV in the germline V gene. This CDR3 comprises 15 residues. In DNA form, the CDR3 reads TGTGCCAGCAGCTTAAACAGTCGGTCCTACAATGAGCAGTTCTTC. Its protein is CASSLNSRSYNEQFF.

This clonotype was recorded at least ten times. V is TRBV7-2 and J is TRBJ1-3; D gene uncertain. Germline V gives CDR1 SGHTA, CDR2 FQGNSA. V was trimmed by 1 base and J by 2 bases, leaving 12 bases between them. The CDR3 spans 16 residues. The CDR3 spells CASSLGGLVAGNTIYF. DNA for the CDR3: TGTGCCAGCAGCTTAGGAGGGTTGGTAGCTGGAAACACCATATATTTT.

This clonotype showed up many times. DNA of the CDR3: TGTGCCAGCAGTCTCTACTTTACAGGGGCGGAGAACACCGGGGAGCTGTTTTTT. Translation: CASSLYFTGAENTGELFF. The J gene is TRBJ2-2, the V gene TRBV27; 7 nucleotides line up with TRBD1. In germline, CDR1 is MNHEY, CDR2 SMNVEV (reference sequence). The CDR3 length is 18 residues. V lost 5 bases to trimming and J lost 1 base; unmatched junction nucleotides: 13.

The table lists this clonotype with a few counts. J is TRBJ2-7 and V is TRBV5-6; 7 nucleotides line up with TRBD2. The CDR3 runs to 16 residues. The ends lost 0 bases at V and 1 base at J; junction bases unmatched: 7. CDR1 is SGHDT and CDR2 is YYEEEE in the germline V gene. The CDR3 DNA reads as TGTGCCAGCAGCTTGGGTGACGGGACTACATCCTACGAGCAGTACTTC. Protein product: CASSLGDGTTSYEQYF. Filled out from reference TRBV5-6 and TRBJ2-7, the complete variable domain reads DAGVTQSPTHLIKTRGQQVTLRCSPKSGHDTVSWYQQALGQGPQFIFQYYEEEERQRGNFPDRFSGHQFPNYSSELNVNALLLGDSALYLCASSLGDGTTSYEQYFGPGTRLTVT.

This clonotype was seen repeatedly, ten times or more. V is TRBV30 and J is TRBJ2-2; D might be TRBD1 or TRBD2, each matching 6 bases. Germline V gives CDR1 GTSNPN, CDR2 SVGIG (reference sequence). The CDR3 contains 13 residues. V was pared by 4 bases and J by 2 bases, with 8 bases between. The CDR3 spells CAWNGGNTGELFF. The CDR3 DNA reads TGTGCCTGGAACGGGGGCAACACCGGGGAGCTGTTTTTT.

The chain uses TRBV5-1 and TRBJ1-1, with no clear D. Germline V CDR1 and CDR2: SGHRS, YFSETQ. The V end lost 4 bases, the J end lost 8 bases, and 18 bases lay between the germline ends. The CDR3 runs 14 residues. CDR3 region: CASSIRYPGAEAFF. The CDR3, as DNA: TGCGCCAGCAGCATACGATATCCTGGTGCCGAAGCTTTCTTT.

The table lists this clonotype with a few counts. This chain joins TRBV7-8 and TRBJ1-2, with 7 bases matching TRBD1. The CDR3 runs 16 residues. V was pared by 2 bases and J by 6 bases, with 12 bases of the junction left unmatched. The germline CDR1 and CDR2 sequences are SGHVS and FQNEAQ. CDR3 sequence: CASSLHGYRGNDGYTF. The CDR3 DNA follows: TGTGCCAGCAGCTTACATGGGTACAGGGGCAACGATGGCTACACCTTC.

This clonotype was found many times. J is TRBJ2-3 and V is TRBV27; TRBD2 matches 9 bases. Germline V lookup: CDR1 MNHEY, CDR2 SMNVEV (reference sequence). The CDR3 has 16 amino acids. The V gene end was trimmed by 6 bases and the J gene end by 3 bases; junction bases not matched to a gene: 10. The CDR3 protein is CASRRSPGLATDTQYF. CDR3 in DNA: TGTGCCAGCAGGCGGTCCCCGGGACTAGCAACAGATACGCAGTATTTT.

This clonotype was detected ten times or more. The chain's CDR3 is CASSFGTAYEQYF. The CDR3 coding sequence is TGTGCCAGCAGCTTCGGGACAGCTTACGAGCAGTACTTC. The rearrangement joins TRBV7-9 to TRBJ2-7; 7 bases line up with TRBD1. J was trimmed by 4 bases and V by 3 bases; bases with no gene match: 3. The germline CDR1 and CDR2 sequences are SEHNR and FQNEAQ (reference sequence). This CDR3 is built from 13 residues.

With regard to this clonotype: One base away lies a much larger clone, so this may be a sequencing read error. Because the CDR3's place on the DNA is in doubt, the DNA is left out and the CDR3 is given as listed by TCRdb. The chain's CDR3 is CSVAAGANEKLLF. The rearrangement joins TRBV29-1 to TRBJ1-4; TRBD1, the table's D call, was not compared with the DNA. CDR1 is SQVTM and CDR2 is ANQGSEA in the germline V gene. The CDR3 adds up to 13 amino acids, both ends counted.